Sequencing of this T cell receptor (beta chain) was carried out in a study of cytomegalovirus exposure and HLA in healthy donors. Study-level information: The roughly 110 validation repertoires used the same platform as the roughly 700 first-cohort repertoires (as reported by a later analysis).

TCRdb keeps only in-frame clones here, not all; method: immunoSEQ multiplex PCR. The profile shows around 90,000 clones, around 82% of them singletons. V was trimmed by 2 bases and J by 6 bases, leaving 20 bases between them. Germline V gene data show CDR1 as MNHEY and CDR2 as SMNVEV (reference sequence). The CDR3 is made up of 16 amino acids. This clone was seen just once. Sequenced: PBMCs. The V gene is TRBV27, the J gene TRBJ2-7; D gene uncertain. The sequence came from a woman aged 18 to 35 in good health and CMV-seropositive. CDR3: CASSLRFLDTPSEQYF. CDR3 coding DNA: TGTGCCAGCAGTTTAAGGTTCCTCGACACCCCCTCCGAGCAGTACTTC.